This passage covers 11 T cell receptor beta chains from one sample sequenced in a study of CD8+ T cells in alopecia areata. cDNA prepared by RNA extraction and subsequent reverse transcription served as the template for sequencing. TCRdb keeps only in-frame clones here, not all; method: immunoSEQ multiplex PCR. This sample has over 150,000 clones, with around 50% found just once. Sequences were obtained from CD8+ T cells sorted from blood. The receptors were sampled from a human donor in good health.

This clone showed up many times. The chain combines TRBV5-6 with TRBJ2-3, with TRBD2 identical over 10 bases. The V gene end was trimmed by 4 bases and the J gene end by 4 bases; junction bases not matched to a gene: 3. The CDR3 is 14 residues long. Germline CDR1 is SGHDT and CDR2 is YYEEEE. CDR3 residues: CASSLAGDSDTQYF. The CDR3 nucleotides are TGTGCCAGCAGCCTAGCGGGGGATTCAGATACGCAGTATTTT.

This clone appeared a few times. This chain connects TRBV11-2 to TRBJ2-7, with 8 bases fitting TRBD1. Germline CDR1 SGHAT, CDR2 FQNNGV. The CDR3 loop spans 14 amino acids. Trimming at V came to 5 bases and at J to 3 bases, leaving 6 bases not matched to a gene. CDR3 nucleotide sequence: TGTGCCAGCAGCCATCCCGGGACAGGCTACGAGCAGTACTTC. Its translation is CASSHPGTGYEQYF.

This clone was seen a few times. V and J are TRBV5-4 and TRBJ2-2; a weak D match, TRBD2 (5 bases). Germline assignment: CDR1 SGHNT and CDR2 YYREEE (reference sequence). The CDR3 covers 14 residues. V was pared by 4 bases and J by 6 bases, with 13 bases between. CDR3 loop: CASSGEGAAGELFF. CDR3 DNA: TGTGCCAGCAGCGGCGAGGGCGCCGCCGGGGAGCTGTTTTTT.

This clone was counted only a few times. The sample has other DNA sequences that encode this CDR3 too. CDR3 region: CASSLGRDYGYTF. CDR3 DNA sequence: TGTGCCAGCAGCTTAGGCCGGGACTATGGCTACACCTTC. The chain uses TRBV13 and TRBJ1-2; D unclear. The germline gives CDR1 PRHDT, CDR2 FYEKMQ (reference sequence). The CDR3 runs to 13 residues. The V end was cut by 0 bases, the J end by 3 bases, with 5 bases between. Full variable domain (rest looked up from reference TRBV13 and TRBJ1-2): AAGVIQSPRHLIKEKRETATLKCYPIPRHDTVYWYQQGPGQDPQFLISFYEKMQSDKGSIPDRFSAQQFSDYHSELNMSSLELGDSALYFCASSLGRDYGYTFGSGTRLTVV.

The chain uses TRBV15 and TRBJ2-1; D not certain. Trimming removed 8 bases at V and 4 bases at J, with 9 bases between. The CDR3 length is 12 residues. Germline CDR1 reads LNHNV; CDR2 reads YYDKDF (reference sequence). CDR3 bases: TGTGCCACCGGGATCCAATACAATGAGCAGTTCTTC. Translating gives CATGIQYNEQFF.

As DNA, the CDR3 is TGCAGTGCTACTAGCACAGATACGCAGTATTTT. This sequence encodes CSATSTDTQYF. The chain couples TRBV20-1 to TRBJ2-3; D gene ambiguous. Germline values: CDR1 DFQATT, CDR2 SNEGSKA (reference sequence). The CDR3 has 11 amino acids. V was pared by 4 bases and J by 0 bases, with 2 bases between.

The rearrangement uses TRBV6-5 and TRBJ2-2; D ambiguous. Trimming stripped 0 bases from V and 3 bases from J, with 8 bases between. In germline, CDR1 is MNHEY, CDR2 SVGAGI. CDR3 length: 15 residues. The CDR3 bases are TGTGCCAGCAGTTACTCGGGCAAATACACCGGGGAGCTGTTTTTT. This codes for CASSYSGKYTGELFF.

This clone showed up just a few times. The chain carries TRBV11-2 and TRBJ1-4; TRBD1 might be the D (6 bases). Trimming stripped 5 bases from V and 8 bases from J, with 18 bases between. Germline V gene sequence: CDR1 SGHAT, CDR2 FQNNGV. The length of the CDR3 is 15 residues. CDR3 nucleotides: TGTGCCAGCAGCCCCAATGGGGGGGCGGGCGAAAAACTGTTTTTT. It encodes CASSPNGGAGEKLFF.

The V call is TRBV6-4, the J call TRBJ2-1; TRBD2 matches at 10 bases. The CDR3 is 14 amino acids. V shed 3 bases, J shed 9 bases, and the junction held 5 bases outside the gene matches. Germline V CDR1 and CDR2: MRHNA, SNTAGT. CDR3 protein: CASSDTSGVGEQFF. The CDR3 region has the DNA TGTGCCAGCAGTGATACTAGCGGGGTAGGTGAGCAGTTCTTC.

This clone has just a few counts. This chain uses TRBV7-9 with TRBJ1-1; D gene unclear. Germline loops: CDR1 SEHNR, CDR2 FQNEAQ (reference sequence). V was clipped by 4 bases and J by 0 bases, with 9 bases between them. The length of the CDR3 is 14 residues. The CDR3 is CASSSRVMNTEAFF. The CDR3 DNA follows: TGTGCCAGCAGCTCGAGAGTCATGAACACTGAAGCTTTCTTT.

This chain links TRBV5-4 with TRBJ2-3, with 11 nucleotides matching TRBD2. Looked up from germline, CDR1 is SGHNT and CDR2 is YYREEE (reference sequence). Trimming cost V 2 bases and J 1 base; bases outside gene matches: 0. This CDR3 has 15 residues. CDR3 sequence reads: CASSFSGGGTDTQYF. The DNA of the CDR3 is TGTGCCAGCAGCTTTAGCGGGGGGGGCACAGATACGCAGTATTTT.